The 18 T cell receptor beta chains below were found in one sample sequenced in a study of beta chain features in type 1 diabetes. Study-level points and caveats: Shortening of TCRB CDR3s, moderate but significant, appeared in all four CD4+ subsets of Type 1 diabetes patients.

Every bit of the isolated RNA underwent reverse transcription, so sequencing read expressed TCRB transcripts. TCRdb keeps only in-frame clones here, not all; method: immunoSEQ multiplex PCR. The table includes about 68,000 clones, around 49% detected once. Their specific antigens are unknown. The sequencing sample was made of central memory CD4+ T cells from blood. These receptor sequences come from a man in his thirties or forties with type 1 diabetes.

CDR3: CASSSSGRSPGETQYF. In DNA form, the CDR3 reads TGTGCCAGCAGCTCTAGCGGGAGGTCTCCCGGAGAGACCCAGTACTTC. This chain uses TRBV7-6 with TRBJ2-5; 11 bases are a match to TRBD2. This CDR3 contains 16 residues. The junction had 8 bases not matched to a gene; V was cut back by 4 bases and J by 4 bases. From germline, CDR1 is SGHVS and CDR2 FNYEAQ.

This clone has a handful of counts. The rearrangement uses TRBV5-1 and TRBJ1-5; the match to TRBD1 covers 7 bases. J gave up 4 bases and V 4 bases, and 5 bases lay outside the gene matches. In germline, CDR1 is SGHRS, CDR2 YFSETQ. The CDR3 loop spans 14 amino acids. This chain's CDR3 is CASSPGTENQPQHF. In DNA form, the CDR3 reads TGCGCCAGCAGCCCAGGGACAGAAAATCAGCCCCAGCATTTT.

The gene calls are TRBV5-1 and TRBJ2-3; 7 bases fit TRBD1. The CDR3 sequence is 16 residues long. V shed 0 bases, J shed 3 bases, and the junction held 7 bases outside the gene matches. Germline CDR1 and CDR2: SGHRS and YFSETQ. The CDR3 sequence is CASSLEAGTVTDTQYF. The CDR3 nucleotides read TGCGCCAGCAGCTTGGAAGCCGGGACAGTTACAGATACGCAGTATTTT.

This clone was detected a few times. CDR3 sequence reads: CASSPTHGQPQHF. CDR3 DNA: TGCGCCAGCAGTCCTACTCATGGTCAGCCCCAGCATTTT. V and J are TRBV10-2 and TRBJ1-5, with D hard to call. Trimming removed 5 bases from V and 6 bases from J, with 11 bases in between. Germline CDR1 is WSHSY and CDR2 is SAAADI. CDR3 size: 13 residues.

This clone was counted only a few times. The J gene is TRBJ2-3, the V gene TRBV7-9, with 7 bases aligning to TRBD2. Germline V gives CDR1 SEHNR, CDR2 FQNEAQ (reference sequence). With 5 bases clipped from V and 2 bases from J, the junction kept 4 bases outside the gene matches. There are 14 residues in the CDR3. The CDR3 region is CASSPRLATDTQYF. The CDR3 DNA sequence: TGTGCCAGCAGCCCTAGACTAGCCACAGATACGCAGTATTTT.

This chain connects TRBV28 to TRBJ1-3, with 9 nucleotides matching TRBD1. The CDR3 contains 14 residues. Germline CDR1 reads MDHEN; CDR2 reads SYDVKM. V dropped 2 bases and J dropped 4; count of bases not matched to a gene: 0. CDR3 sequence reads: CASSLGTGGNTIYF. DNA of the CDR3: TGTGCCAGCAGTTTAGGGACAGGGGGAAACACCATATATTTT.

The chain carries TRBV4-1 and TRBJ1-5; D may be TRBD1 (5 bases). Trimming pared 0 bases from V and 7 bases from J, leaving 13 bases between. Looked up from germline, CDR1 is MGHRA and CDR2 is YSYEKL. The CDR3 is 15 amino acids. The CDR3 DNA is TGCGCCAGCAGCCAAGATATCAGGGTGAGACAGCCCCAGCATTTT. Its protein is CASSQDIRVRQPQHF.

The V call is TRBV5-6, the J call TRBJ1-1; D might be TRBD1 (6 bases). This CDR3 has 16 amino acids. The germline V gene has CDR1 SGHDT and CDR2 YYEEEE. V was cut by 4 bases and J by 3 bases, with 19 bases left in between. This chain's CDR3 is CASSRRTERLDTEAFF. The CDR3 coding sequence is TGTGCCAGCAGCCGCCGGACAGAAAGGTTAGACACTGAAGCTTTCTTT.

The genes are TRBV7-8 and TRBJ2-1; no firm D call. Trimming cost V 0 bases and J 3 bases, with 12 bases left between them. Looked up from germline, CDR1 is SGHVS and CDR2 is FQNEAQ. CDR3 length: 16 amino acids. In nucleotides, the CDR3 is TGTGCCAGCAGCTTAGCGCGGCAGTTCATCTACAATGAGCAGTTCTTC. It is translated as CASSLARQFIYNEQFF. The full variable domain, rest sourced from reference TRBV7-8 and TRBJ2-1, is GAGVSQSPRYKVAKRGQDVALRCDPISGHVSLFWYQQALGQGPEFLTYFQNEAQLDKSGLPSDRFFAERPEGSVSTLKIQRTQQEDSAVYLCASSLARQFIYNEQFFGPGTRLTVL.

The chain uses TRBV19 and TRBJ1-1, with D possibly matching TRBD1 (5 bases). The CDR3 sequence is 14 residues long. Per germline, CDR1 LNHDA and CDR2 SQIVND (reference sequence). V was clipped by 4 bases and J by 3 bases, with 12 bases between them. This CDR3 reads CASSNWGGDTEAFF. CDR3 sequence (DNA): TGTGCCAGTAGTAACTGGGGGGGGGACACTGAAGCTTTCTTT.

This clone has more than one count but fewer than ten. J is TRBJ2-7 and V is TRBV7-2, with D possibly TRBD2 on 7 matching bases. There are 15 residues in the CDR3. With 1 base removed from V and 3 bases from J, the gap between germline ends came to 13 bases. CDR1 is SGHTA, CDR2 FQGNSA, per germline. CDR3 in DNA: TGTGCCAGCAGCTTAGGGGGGGGGCCTCTCTACGAGCAGTACTTC. It specifies CASSLGGGPLYEQYF.

This clone was found a few times. The rearrangement uses TRBV29-1 and TRBJ1-1; D remains unclear. CDR3 length equals 13 residues. V lost 7 bases and J lost 0, with 12 bases in between. The germline V gene encodes CDR1 SQVTM and CDR2 ANQGSEA. The CDR3 sequence: CSATERVNTEAFF. CDR3 nucleotides: TGCAGCGCCACCGAGCGGGTGAACACTGAAGCTTTCTTT.

This rearrangement joins TRBV5-1 to TRBJ2-2, with 7 positions matching TRBD2. CDR1 is SGHRS and CDR2 is YFSETQ in the germline V gene. The CDR3 runs to 14 residues. Germline trimming cut 4 bases from V and 8 bases from J; bases unmatched to any gene: 8. The CDR3: CASSPTSATGELFF. CDR3 nucleotides: TGCGCCAGCAGCCCAACTAGCGCAACTGGGGAGCTGTTTTTT.

In this sample, this clone turned up once. The rearrangement uses TRBV9 and TRBJ2-2, with a possible D match to TRBD1 (6 bases). The CDR3 sequence is 14 residues long. CDR1 is SGDLS and CDR2 is YYNGEE in the germline V gene. Trimming pared 1 base from V and 5 bases from J, leaving 9 bases between. The CDR3, as DNA: TGTGCCAGCAGCGTATTAGGGGGTACCGGGGAGCTGTTTTTT. This sequence encodes CASSVLGGTGELFF.

The sample holds a few counts of this clone. The chain recombines TRBV2 with TRBJ1-6; 9 bases are a match to TRBD1. The length of the CDR3 is 16 residues. After removal of 0 bases from V and 10 bases from J, the junction contained 7 bases not matched to a gene. Germline values: CDR1 SNHLY, CDR2 FYNNEI. The CDR3 loop reads CASSEALGTGRSPLHF. The CDR3 nucleotides read TGTGCCAGCAGTGAAGCGCTTGGGACAGGGCGCTCACCCCTCCACTTT.

This clone was seen a few times. DNA for the CDR3: TGTGCCAGCAGCTTTAGCGGAGAGCAGTACTTC. Its translation is CASSFSGEQYF. The chain has TRBV7-9 and TRBJ2-7, with a possible D match to TRBD2 (6 bases). V was trimmed by 3 bases and J by 7 bases, leaving 7 bases between them. Germline V gene sequence: CDR1 SEHNR, CDR2 FQNEAQ (reference sequence). This CDR3 has 11 amino acids.

The rearrangement uses TRBV7-6 and TRBJ1-2, with 9 positions matching TRBD1. CDR1 and CDR2 (germline): SGHVS, FNYEAQ. Losses at the gene ends were 5 bases for V and 8 bases for J; bases not matched to a gene: 12. The CDR3 is 15 amino acids. Here the CDR3 reads CASSPLQGAGGGYTF. The CDR3 DNA is TGTGCCAGCAGCCCACTACAGGGGGCAGGTGGGGGCTACACCTTC. Full variable domain (outside the CDR3, taken from reference TRBV7-6 and TRBJ1-2): GAGVSQSPRYKVTKRGQDVALRCDPISGHVSLYWYRQALGQGPEFLTYFNYEAQQDKSGLPNDRFSAERPEGSISTLTIQRTEQRDSAMYRCASSPLQGAGGGYTFGSGTRLTVV.

This chain uses TRBV27 with TRBJ2-2; 10 bases agree with TRBD2. The germline gives CDR1 MNHEY, CDR2 SMNVEV (reference sequence). This CDR3 comprises 16 residues. Trimming took 6 bases from V and 10 from J; bases not matched to a gene: 14. CDR3 coding DNA: TGTGCCAGCAGACCCCCGAGCGGGGGGGCCGCCGAGGAGCTGTTTTTT. Its protein product is CASRPPSGGAAEELFF.